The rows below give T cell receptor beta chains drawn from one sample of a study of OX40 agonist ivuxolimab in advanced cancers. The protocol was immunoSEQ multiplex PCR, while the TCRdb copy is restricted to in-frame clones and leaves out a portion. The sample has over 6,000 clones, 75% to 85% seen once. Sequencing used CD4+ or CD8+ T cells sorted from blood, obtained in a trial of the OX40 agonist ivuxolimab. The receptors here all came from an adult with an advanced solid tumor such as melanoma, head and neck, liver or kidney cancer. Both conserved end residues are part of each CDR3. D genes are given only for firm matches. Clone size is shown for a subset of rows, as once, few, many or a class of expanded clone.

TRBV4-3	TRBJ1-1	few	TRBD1	TGCGCCAGCAGCCTCCACTCAGGGGGCACTGAAGCTTTCTTT	CASSLHSGGTEAFF
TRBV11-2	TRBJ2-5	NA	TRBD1	TGTGCCAGCAGCCCCTACAGGGGTTGGAGGGAGACCCAGTACTTC	CASSPYRGWRETQYF
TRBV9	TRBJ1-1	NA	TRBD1	TGTGCCAGCAGCCCCGGCGACAGGGGGAACACTGAAGCTTTCTTT	CASSPGDRGNTEAFF
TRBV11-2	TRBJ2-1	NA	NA	TGTGCCAGCAGCCGTTGGGGGAATGAGCAGTTCTTC	CASSRWGNEQFF
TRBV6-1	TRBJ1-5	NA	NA	TGTGCCAGCAGTGAAGGGACTACTTCCATCGCACGCCCCCAGCATTTT	CASSEGTTSIARPQHF
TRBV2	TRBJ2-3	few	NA	TGTGCCAGCAGTCGACAACCCGCAGGGGCAGATACGCAGTATTTT	CASSRQPAGADTQYF
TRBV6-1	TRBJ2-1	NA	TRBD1	TGTGCCAGCAACCTGGGACAGGGGACAGGCAATGAGCAGTTCTTC	CASNLGQGTGNEQFF
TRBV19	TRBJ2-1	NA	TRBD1	TGTGCCAGCCTGCCAGCATTAGGGGGGGACAGGGGTTTTCCCTACAATGAGCAGTTCTTC	CASLPALGGDRGFPYNEQFF
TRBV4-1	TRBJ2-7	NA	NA	TGCGCCAGCAGCCAAGGGAGGGCAGGAAAGCTCGAGCAGTACTTC	CASSQGRAGKLEQYF
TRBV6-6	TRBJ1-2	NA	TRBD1	TGTGCCAGCAGTGGGACAGGATTCAACTATGGCTACACCTTC	CASSGTGFNYGYTF
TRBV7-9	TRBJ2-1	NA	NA	TGTGCCAGCAGCCATTCCCAGGGTGAGCAGTTCTTC	CASSHSQGEQFF
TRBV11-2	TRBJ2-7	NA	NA	TGTGCCAGCAGCTTCGGGCTAAGTTACGAGCAGTACTTC	CASSFGLSYEQYF
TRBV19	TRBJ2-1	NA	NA	TGTGCCAGTAGTATTGGCGGGACAGTAGATGAGCAGTTCTTC	CASSIGGTVDEQFF
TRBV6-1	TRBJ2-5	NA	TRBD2	TGTGCCAGCAGTGAACTAGCGGGGCAAGAGACCCAGTACTTC	CASSELAGQETQYF
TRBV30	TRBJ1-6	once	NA	TGTGCCTGGAGTACTCGTGGATCACCCCTCCACTTT	CAWSTRGSPLHF
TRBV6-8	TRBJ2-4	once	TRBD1	TGTGCCAGCATGCCCGACAGGGGGCCCTATTTGGCCAAAAACATTCAGTACTTC	CASMPDRGPYLAKNIQYF